These 20 T cell receptor beta chains came from one sample sequenced in a study of yellow fever vaccine responses in identical twins. Each CDR3 protein is one row after TCRdb ran MiXCR on the RT-PCR reads. The sample holds about 1,000 distinct CDR3 sequences; approximately 80% are singletons and the top ten take 9.5% to 15%. The sample consisted of T cells from blood (PBMCs), unsorted or a sorted subset (not recorded which), taken before or after yellow fever vaccination (not recorded which). Source of these receptors: a female donor who received the yellow fever vaccine.

This rearrangement joins TRBV6-5 to TRBJ1-5; 7 nucleotides agree with TRBD1. V gave up 6 bases and J gave up 2 bases; unmatched junction bases: 7. This CDR3 spans 15 amino acids. CDR1 and CDR2 (germline): MNHEY, SVGAGI. CDR3 region: CASSYTGEGNQPQHF. CDR3 coding DNA: TGTGCCAGCAGCTACACAGGGGAGGGCAATCAGCCCCAGCATTTT.

This chain uses TRBV5-5 with TRBJ2-1; perhaps TRBD2 as D (5 bases). The CDR3 is 13 amino acids. CDR1 is SGHKS, CDR2 YYEKEE, per germline (reference sequence). The V end was cut by 1 base, the J end by 5 bases, with 7 bases between. CDR3 DNA: TGTGCCAGCAGCTTGACTAGTAACAATGAGCAGTTCTTC. Translation gives CASSLTSNNEQFF.

This clonotype was seen a few times. The gene calls are TRBV4-3 and TRBJ2-2, with D unresolved. Germline V gene sequence: CDR1 LGHNA, CDR2 YSLEER. The V end lost 0 bases, the J end lost 0 bases, and 8 bases lay between the germline ends. There are 16 residues in the CDR3. CDR3 coding DNA: TGCGCCAGCAGCCAAGATGCGGTGACGAACACCGGGGAGCTGTTTTTT. Encoded protein: CASSQDAVTNTGELFF.

This clonotype was detected a few times. The chain has TRBV10-3 and TRBJ1-1, with D possibly TRBD1 on 5 matching bases. Germline V gives CDR1 ENHRY, CDR2 SYGVKD. The CDR3 sequence is 13 residues long. The V gene lost 6 bases and the J gene lost 0 bases, with 8 bases spanning the gap. CDR3 nucleotide sequence: TGTGCCATCAGCCGACAGTTGAACACTGAAGCTTTCTTT. Translation gives CAISRQLNTEAFF.

The CDR3 reads CASSQGRKNEKLFF. The CDR3 nucleotides read TGTGCCAGCAGCCAGGGACGGAAGAATGAAAAACTGTTTTTT. The chain employs TRBV7-8 and TRBJ1-4; TRBD1 is a possible D gene (5 bases). V lost 5 bases and J lost 5, with 12 bases in between. The V gene's germline CDR1 is SGHVS and CDR2 FQNEAQ. CDR3 length equals 14 residues.

This clonotype showed up just a few times. The genes are TRBV4-3 and TRBJ2-1; D remains unclear. The germline gives CDR1 LGHNA, CDR2 YSLEER. The CDR3 sequence is 15 residues long. The germline V and J ends were trimmed by 0 bases and 2 bases, with 8 bases remaining between them. CDR3 protein: CASSQDGGTYNEQFF. The CDR3 bases are TGCGCCAGCAGCCAAGATGGCGGTACCTACAATGAGCAGTTCTTC.

This clonotype was observed a handful of times. The chain recombines TRBV2 with TRBJ2-1; TRBD2 is a possible D gene (6 bases). Germline lookup yields CDR1 SNHLY and CDR2 FYNNEI. The CDR3 spans 12 residues. The V and J ends lost 9 bases and 11 bases respectively, with 17 bases between them. This CDR3 is CASSGKHYKQFF. CDR3 coding DNA: TGTGCCAGTAGCGGAAAGCATTACAAGCAGTTCTTC.

CDR3 residues: CASSQGATSGDYNEQFF. The CDR3 coding sequence is TGCGCCAGCAGCCAGGGAGCTACTAGCGGGGACTACAATGAGCAGTTCTTC. The chain uses TRBV4-3 and TRBJ2-1; 10 bases agree with TRBD2. The germline CDR1 and CDR2 sequences are LGHNA and YSLEER. J was trimmed by 3 bases and V by 3 bases; bases with no gene match: 8. The CDR3 contains 17 residues.

The chain joins TRBV29-1 to TRBJ2-2; D unclear. V dropped 2 bases and J dropped 7 bases, with 8 bases sitting between them. The CDR3 runs 12 residues. The germline V gene has CDR1 SQVTM and CDR2 ANQGSEA. CDR3 in amino acids: CSVESGFGELFF. In nucleotides, the CDR3 is TGCAGCGTTGAAAGTGGGTTCGGGGAGCTGTTTTTT.

This clonotype was observed a single time. The chain employs TRBV7-2 and TRBJ1-5, with 7 nucleotides matching TRBD1. In germline, CDR1 is SGHTA, CDR2 FQGNSA. J gave up 5 bases and V 6 bases, and 7 bases lay outside the gene matches. The CDR3 contains 14 residues. DNA of the CDR3: TGTGCCAGCAGTTACAGGGGTGGGGATCAGCCCCAGCATTTT. Its translation: CASSYRGGDQPQHF. Full variable domain (missing parts from reference TRBV7-2 and TRBJ1-5): GAGVSQSPSNKVTEKGKDVELRCDPISGHTALYWYRQSLGQGLEFLIYFQGNSAPDKSGLPSDRFSAERTGGSVSTLTIQRTQQEDSAVYLCASSYRGGDQPQHFGDGTRLSIL.

The gene calls are TRBV18 and TRBJ1-5; 8 nucleotides match TRBD1. The CDR3 length is 15 residues. The germline V gene has CDR1 KGHSH and CDR2 LQKENI. J gave up 6 bases and V 2 bases, and 6 bases lay outside the gene matches. The CDR3 loop reads CASSPGQGGTQPQHF. The CDR3 DNA follows: TGTGCCAGCTCACCAGGACAGGGTGGGACTCAGCCCCAGCATTTT.

The V and J genes are TRBV10-3 and TRBJ1-3; D is uncertain. With 0 bases removed from V and 0 bases from J, the gap between germline ends came to 9 bases. Germline CDR1 reads ENHRY; CDR2 reads SYGVKD. This CDR3 spans 16 amino acids. The CDR3 DNA reads TGTGCCATCAGTGAGTCGATGTCTGGCTCTGGAAACACCATATATTTT. Its protein product is CAISESMSGSGNTIYF.

A single count supports this clonotype. This chain connects TRBV11-2 to TRBJ2-1, with TRBD2 as a possible D gene (6 bases). CDR1 is SGHAT, CDR2 FQNNGV, per germline. Between the trimmed V and J ends, which lost 5 bases and 3 bases, there was a span of 20 bases. This CDR3 has 17 amino acids. The CDR3: CASSNRGREIFYNEQFF. The CDR3 DNA sequence: TGTGCCAGCAGCAATCGAGGTCGGGAGATTTTCTACAATGAGCAGTTCTTC.

The J gene is TRBJ2-5, the V gene TRBV12-3 or TRBV12-4; D is possibly TRBD2 (6 bases). This CDR3 has 16 residues. Trimming took off 2 bases at V and 1 base at J, with 14 bases between the two ends. CDR3 DNA: TGTGCCAGCAGTTTACCCTCACCGGGACTCCAAGAGACCCAGTACTTC. It yields the protein CASSLPSPGLQETQYF.

The chain is built from TRBV11-1 and TRBJ2-1; the D call may be TRBD1 or TRBD2 (6 bases each). Germline-derived CDR1 and CDR2 are SGHAT and FQDESV (reference sequence). The CDR3 is 15 residues long. V lost 1 base and J lost 5, with 12 bases in between. CDR3 sequence: CASSLGYREDNEQFF. The CDR3 nucleotides are TGTGCCAGCAGCTTAGGTTACAGGGAGGACAATGAGCAGTTCTTC. Drawing the rest from reference TRBV11-1 and TRBJ2-1, the complete variable domain is EAEVAQSPRYKITEKSQAVAFWCDPISGHATLYWYRQILGQGPELLVQFQDESVVDDSQLPKDRFSAERLKGVDSTLKIQPAELGDSAMYLCASSLGYREDNEQFFGPGTRLTVL.

The chain is built from TRBV3-1 and TRBJ2-7; 8 bases line up with TRBD2. The germline CDR1 and CDR2 sequences are LGHDT and YNNKEL (reference sequence). Trimming took 2 bases from V and 7 from J; bases not matched to a gene: 10. The CDR3 covers 15 residues. For the CDR3, the DNA is TGTGCCAGCAGCCAACGCGCAGCGGGAGTTGGGGAGCAGTACTTC. Amino acids: CASSQRAAGVGEQYF.

This chain links TRBV7-2 with TRBJ2-3; TRBD2 matches 9 bases. Germline V gene sequence: CDR1 SGHTA, CDR2 FQGNSA. The CDR3 loop spans 19 amino acids. With V trimmed by 0 bases and J by 1 base, 11 bases remained unmatched. The CDR3 spells CASSLAPQRGAGGTDTQYF. CDR3 bases: TGTGCCAGCAGCTTAGCTCCCCAGCGGGGGGCCGGGGGCACAGATACGCAGTATTTT.

The J gene is TRBJ2-7, the V gene TRBV4-2; 7 nucleotides match TRBD2. CDR1 is LGHNA and CDR2 is YNFKEQ in the germline V gene. The CDR3 is 14 amino acids. The junction had 3 bases not matched to a gene; V was cut back by 0 bases and J by 4 bases. In nucleotides, the CDR3 is TGTGCCAGCAGCCAAGAGCTAGCGGTATACGAGCAGTACTTC. Protein product: CASSQELAVYEQYF.

The J gene is TRBJ1-1, the V gene TRBV3-1; tentative D call: TRBD1 (5 bases). The CDR3 has 14 residues. V was pared by 4 bases and J by 0 bases, with 9 bases between. Per the germline V gene, CDR1 is LGHDT and CDR2 is YNNKEL (reference sequence). DNA for the CDR3: TGTGCCAGCAGCCCTTTGGGGGTGAACACTGAAGCTTTCTTT. Translating it yields CASSPLGVNTEAFF. The whole variable domain, filled in from reference TRBV3-1 and TRBJ1-1, reads DTAVSQTPKYLVTQMGNDKSIKCEQNLGHDTMYWYKQDSKKFLKIMFSYNNKELIINETVPNRFSPKSPDKAHLNLHINSLELGDSAVYFCASSPLGVNTEAFFGQGTRLTVV.

This chain uses TRBV11-2 with TRBJ2-1; possible D gene TRBD2, 6 bases. This CDR3 spans 14 amino acids. V lost 0 bases and J 9 bases, leaving 12 bases between the germline ends. Per germline, CDR1 SGHAT and CDR2 FQNNGV. CDR3 in amino acids: CASSLETSTGEQFF. DNA for the CDR3: TGTGCCAGCAGCTTAGAAACTAGCACAGGTGAGCAGTTCTTC.